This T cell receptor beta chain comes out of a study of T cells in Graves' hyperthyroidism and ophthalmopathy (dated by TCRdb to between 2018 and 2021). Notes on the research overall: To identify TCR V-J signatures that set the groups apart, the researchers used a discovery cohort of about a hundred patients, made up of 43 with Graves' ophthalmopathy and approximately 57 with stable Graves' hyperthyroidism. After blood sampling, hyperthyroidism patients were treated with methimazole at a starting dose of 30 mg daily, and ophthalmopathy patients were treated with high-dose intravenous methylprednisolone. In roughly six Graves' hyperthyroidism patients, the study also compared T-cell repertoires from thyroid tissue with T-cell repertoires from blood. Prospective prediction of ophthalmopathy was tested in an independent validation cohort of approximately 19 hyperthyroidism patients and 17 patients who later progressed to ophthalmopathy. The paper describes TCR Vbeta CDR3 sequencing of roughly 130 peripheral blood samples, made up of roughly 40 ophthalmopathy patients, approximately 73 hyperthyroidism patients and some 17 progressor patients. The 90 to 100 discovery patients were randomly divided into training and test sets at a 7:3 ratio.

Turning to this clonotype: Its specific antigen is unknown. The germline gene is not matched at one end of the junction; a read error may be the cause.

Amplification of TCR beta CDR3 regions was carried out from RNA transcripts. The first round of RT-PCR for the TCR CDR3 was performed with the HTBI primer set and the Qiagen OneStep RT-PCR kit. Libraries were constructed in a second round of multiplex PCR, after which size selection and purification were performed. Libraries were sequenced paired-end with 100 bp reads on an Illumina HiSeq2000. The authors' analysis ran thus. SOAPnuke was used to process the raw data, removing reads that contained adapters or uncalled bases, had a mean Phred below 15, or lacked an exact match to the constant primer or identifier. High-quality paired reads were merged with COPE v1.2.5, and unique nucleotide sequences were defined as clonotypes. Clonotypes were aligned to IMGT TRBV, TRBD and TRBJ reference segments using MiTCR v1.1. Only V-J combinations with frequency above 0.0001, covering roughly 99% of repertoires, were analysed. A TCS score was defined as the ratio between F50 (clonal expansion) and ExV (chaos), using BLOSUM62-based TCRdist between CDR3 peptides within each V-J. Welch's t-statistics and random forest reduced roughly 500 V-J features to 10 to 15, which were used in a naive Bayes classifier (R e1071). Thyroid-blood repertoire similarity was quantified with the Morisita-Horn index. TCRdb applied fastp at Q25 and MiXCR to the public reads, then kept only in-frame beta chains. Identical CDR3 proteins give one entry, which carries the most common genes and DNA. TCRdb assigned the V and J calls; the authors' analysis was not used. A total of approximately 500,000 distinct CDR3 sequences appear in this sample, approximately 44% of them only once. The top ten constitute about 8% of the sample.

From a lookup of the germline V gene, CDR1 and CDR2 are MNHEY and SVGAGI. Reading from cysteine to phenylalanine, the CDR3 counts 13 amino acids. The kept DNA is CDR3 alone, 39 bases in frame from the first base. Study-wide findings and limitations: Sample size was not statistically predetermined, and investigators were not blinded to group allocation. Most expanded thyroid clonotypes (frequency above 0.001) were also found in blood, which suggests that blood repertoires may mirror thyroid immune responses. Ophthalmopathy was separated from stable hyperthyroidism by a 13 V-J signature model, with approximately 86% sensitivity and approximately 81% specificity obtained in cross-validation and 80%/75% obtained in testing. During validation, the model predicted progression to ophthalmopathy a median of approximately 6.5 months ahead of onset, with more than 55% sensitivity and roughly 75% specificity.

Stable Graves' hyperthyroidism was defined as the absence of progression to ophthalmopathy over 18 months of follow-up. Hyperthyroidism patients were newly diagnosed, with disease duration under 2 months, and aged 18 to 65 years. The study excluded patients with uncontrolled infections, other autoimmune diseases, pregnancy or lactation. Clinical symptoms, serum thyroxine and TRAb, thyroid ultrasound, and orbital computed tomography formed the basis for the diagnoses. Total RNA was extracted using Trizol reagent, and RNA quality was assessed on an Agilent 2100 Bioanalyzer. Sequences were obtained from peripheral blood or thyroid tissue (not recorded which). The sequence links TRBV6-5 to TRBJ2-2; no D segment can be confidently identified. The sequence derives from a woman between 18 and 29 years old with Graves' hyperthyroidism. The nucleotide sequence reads TGTGCCAGCAGTTACACGAACTCCGGGGAGCTGTTTTTT. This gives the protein CASSYTNSGELFF.